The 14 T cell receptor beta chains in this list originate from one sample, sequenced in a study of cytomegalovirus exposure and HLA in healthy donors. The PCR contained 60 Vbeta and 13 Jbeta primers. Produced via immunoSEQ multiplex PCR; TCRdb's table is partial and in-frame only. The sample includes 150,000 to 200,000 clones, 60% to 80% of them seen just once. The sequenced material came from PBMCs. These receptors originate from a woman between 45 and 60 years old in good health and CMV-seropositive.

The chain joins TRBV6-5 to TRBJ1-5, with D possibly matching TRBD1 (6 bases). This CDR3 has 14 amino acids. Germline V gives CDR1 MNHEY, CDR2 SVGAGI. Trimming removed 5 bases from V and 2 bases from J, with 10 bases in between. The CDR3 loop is CASSERQGNQPQHF. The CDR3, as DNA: TGTGCCAGCAGTGAGAGACAGGGCAATCAGCCCCAGCATTTT.

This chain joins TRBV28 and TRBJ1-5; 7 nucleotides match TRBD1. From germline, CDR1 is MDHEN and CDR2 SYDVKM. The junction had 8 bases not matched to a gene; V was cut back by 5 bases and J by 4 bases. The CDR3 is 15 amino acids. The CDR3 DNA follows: TGTGCCAGCAGTACCCAGGGGGTCGAGAATCAGCCCCAGCATTTT. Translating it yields CASSTQGVENQPQHF.

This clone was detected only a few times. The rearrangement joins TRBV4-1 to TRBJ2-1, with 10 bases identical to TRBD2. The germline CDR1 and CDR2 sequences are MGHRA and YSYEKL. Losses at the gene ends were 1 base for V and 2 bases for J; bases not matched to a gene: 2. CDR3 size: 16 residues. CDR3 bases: TGCGCCAGCAGCCAAGGCGGGACTAGCGCCTACAATGAGCAGTTCTTC. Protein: CASSQGGTSAYNEQFF.

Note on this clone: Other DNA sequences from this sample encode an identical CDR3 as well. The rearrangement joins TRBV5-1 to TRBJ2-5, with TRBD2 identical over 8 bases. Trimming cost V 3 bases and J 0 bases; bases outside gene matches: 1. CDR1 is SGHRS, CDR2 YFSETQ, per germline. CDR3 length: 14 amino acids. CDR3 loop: CASSSGGYQETQYF. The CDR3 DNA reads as TGCGCCAGCAGCTCGGGGGGGTACCAAGAGACCCAGTACTTC.

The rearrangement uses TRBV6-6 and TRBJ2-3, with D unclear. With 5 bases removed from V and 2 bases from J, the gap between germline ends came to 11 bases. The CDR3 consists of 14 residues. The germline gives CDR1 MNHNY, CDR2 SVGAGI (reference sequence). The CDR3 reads CASSPAVITDTQYF. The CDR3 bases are TGTGCCAGCAGTCCGGCGGTTATCACAGATACGCAGTATTTT.

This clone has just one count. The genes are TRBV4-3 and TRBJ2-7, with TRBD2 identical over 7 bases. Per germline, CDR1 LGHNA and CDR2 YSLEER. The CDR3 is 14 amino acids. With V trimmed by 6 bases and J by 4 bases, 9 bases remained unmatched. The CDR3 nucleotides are TGCGCCAGCAGATATCCGGGACTAACTTACGAGCAGTACTTC. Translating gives CASRYPGLTYEQYF.

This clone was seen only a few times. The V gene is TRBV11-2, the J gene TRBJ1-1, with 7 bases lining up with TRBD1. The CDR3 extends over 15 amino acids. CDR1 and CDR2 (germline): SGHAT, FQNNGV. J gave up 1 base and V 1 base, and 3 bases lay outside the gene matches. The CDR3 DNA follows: TGTGCCAGCAGCTTAGTTACAGGGGCGAACACTGAAGCTTTCTTT. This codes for CASSLVTGANTEAFF.

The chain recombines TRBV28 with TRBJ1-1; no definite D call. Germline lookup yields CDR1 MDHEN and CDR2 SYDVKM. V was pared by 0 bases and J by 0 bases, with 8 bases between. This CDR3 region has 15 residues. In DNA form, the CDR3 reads TGTGCCAGCAGTTTATGGGTCAGAATGAACACTGAAGCTTTCTTT. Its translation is CASSLWVRMNTEAFF.

This CDR3 reads CASSTGGNEKLFF. The CDR3 DNA sequence: TGCGCCAGCAGTACCGGGGGTAATGAAAAACTGTTTTTT. The chain uses TRBV10-2 and TRBJ1-4; weak D call: TRBD1 (5 bases). Trimming took off 5 bases at V and 4 bases at J, with 8 bases between the two ends. The germline V gene encodes CDR1 WSHSY and CDR2 SAAADI. This CDR3 region has 13 residues.

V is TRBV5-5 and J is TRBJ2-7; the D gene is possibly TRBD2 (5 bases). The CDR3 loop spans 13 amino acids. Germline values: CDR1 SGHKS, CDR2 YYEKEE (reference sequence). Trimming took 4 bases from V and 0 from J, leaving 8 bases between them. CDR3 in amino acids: CASSGGDSYEQYF. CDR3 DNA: TGTGCCAGCAGCGGAGGAGACTCCTACGAGCAGTACTTC.

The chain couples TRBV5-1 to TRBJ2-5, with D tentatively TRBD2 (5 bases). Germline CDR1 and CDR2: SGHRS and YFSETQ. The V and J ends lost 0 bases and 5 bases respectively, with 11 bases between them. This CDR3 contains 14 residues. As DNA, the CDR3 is TGCGCCAGCAGCTTGGGAGGGATTCGGGAGACCCAGTACTTC. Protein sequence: CASSLGGIRETQYF. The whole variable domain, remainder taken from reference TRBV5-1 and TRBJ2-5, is KAGVTQTPRYLIKTRGQQVTLSCSPISGHRSVSWYQQTPGQGLQFLFEYFSETQRNKGNFPGRFSGRQFSNSRSEMNVSTLELGDSALYLCASSLGGIRETQYFGPGTRLLVL.

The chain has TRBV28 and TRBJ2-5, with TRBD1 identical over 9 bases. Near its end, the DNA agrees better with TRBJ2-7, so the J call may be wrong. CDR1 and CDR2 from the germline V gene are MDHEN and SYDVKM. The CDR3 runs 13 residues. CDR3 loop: CASSFDRGYEQYF. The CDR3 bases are TGTGCCAGCAGTTTTGACAGGGGGTACGAGCAGTACTTC.

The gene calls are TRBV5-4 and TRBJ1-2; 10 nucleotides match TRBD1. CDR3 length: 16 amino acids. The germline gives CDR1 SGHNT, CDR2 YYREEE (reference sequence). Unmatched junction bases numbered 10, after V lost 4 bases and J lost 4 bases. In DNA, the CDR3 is TGTGCCAGCAGCATCCCGGGACAGGGGTTGGGCTATGGCTACACCTTC. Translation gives CASSIPGQGLGYGYTF.

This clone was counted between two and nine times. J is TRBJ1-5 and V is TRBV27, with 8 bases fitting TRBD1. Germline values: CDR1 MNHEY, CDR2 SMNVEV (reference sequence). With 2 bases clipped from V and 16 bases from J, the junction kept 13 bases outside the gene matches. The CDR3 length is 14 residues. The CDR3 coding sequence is TGTGCCAGCAGTTTAGGGGCAGGGGGCGAACAGCTACATTTT. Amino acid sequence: CASSLGAGGEQLHF.